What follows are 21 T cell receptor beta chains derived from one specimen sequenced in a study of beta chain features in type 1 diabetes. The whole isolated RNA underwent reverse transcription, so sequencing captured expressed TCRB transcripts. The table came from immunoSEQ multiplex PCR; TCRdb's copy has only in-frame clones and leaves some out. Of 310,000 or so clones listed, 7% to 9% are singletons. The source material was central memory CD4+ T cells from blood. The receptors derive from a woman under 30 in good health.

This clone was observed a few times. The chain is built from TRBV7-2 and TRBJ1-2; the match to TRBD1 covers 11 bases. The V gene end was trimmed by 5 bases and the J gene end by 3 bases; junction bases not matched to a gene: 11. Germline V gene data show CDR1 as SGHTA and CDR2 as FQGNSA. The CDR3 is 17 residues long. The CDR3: CASSPGTGGIGDYGYTF. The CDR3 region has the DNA TGTGCCAGCAGCCCCGGGACAGGGGGAATCGGCGACTATGGCTACACCTTC.

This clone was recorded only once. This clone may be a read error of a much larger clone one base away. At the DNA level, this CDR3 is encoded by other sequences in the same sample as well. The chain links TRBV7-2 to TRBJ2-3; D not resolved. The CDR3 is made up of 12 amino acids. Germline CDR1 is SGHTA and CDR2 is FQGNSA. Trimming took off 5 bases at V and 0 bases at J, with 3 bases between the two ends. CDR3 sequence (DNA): TGTGCCAGCAGCCTGAGCACAGATACGCAGTATTTT. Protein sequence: CASSLSTDTQYF.

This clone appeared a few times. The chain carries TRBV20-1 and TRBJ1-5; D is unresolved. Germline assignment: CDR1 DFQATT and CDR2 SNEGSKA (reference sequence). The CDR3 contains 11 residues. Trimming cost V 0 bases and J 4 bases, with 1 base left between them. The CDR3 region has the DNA TGCAGTGCTAGAGATAATCAGCCCCAGCATTTT. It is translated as CSARDNQPQHF.

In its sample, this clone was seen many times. The CDR3 nucleotides read TGCAGCTGTACCTCCGGAACCTACACCGGGGAGCTGTTTTTT. It translates to CSCTSGTYTGELFF. This sequence joins TRBV29-1 and TRBJ2-2; D remains ambiguous. V was shortened by 8 bases and J by 3 bases, with 16 bases between the two germline ends. Germline CDR1 SQVTM, CDR2 ANQGSEA. This CDR3 spans 14 amino acids.

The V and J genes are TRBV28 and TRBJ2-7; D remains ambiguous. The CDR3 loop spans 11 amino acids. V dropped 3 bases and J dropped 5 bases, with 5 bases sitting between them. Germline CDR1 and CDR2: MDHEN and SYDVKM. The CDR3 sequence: CASSLTNEQYF. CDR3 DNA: TGTGCCAGCAGTTTGACGAACGAGCAGTACTTC.

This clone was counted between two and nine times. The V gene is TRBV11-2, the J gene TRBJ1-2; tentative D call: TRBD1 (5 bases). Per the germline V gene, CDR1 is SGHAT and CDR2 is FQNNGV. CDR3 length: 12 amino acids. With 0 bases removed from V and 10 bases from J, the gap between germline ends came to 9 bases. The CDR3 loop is CASSLEGRDYTF. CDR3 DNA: TGTGCCAGCAGCTTAGAGGGCAGGGACTACACCTTC.

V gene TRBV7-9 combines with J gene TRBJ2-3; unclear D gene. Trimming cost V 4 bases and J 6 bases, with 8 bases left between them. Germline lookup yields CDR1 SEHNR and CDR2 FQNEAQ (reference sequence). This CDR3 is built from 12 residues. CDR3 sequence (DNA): TGTGCCAGCAGCTCCCGTATGGATACGCAGTATTTT. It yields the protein CASSSRMDTQYF.

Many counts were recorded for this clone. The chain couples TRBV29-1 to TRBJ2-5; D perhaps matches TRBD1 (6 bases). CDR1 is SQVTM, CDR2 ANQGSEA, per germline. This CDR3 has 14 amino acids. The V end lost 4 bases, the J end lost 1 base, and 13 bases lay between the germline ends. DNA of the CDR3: TGCAGCGTTGGTGGGACATCAATCCAAGAGACCCAGTACTTC. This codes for CSVGGTSIQETQYF.

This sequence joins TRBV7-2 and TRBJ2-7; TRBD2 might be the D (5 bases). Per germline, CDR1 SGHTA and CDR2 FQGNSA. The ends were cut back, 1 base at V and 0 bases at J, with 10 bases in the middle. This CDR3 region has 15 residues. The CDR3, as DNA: TGTGCCAGCAGCTTAGGTCTGGGGAGCTCCTACGAGCAGTACTTC. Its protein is CASSLGLGSSYEQYF.

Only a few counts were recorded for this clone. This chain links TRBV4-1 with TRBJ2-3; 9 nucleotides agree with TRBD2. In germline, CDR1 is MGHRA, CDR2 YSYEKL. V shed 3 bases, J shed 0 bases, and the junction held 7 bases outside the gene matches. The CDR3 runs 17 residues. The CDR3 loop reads CASSQVGLATSTDTQYF. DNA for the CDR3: TGCGCCAGCAGCCAGGTAGGACTAGCGACCAGCACAGATACGCAGTATTTT.

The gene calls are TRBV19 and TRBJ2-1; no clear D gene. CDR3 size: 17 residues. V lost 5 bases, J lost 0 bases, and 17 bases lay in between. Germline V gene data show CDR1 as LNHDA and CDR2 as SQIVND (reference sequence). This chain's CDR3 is CASSAPGPQSSYNEQFF. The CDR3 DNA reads TGTGCCAGTAGTGCCCCGGGTCCTCAAAGCTCCTACAATGAGCAGTTCTTC. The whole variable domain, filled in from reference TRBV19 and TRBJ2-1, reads DGGITQSPKYLFRKEGQNVTLSCEQNLNHDAMYWYRQDPGQGLRLIYYSQIVNDFQKGDIAEGYSVSREKKESFPLTVTSAQKNPTAFYLCASSAPGPQSSYNEQFFGPGTRLTVL.

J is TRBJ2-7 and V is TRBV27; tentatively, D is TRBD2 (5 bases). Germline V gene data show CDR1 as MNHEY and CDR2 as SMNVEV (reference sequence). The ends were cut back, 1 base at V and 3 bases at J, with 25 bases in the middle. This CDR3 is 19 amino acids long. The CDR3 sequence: CASSLYPPTGTGSYYEQYF. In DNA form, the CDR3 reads TGTGCCAGCAGTTTATACCCCCCCACGGGAACGGGATCTTACTACGAGCAGTACTTC.

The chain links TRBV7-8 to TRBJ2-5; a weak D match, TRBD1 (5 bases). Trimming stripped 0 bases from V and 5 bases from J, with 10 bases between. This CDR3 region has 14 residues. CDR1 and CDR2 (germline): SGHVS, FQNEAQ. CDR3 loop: CASSLAQGLETQYF. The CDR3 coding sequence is TGTGCCAGCAGCTTAGCGCAGGGTTTGGAGACCCAGTACTTC. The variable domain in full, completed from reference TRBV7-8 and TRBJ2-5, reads GAGVSQSPRYKVAKRGQDVALRCDPISGHVSLFWYQQALGQGPEFLTYFQNEAQLDKSGLPSDRFFAERPEGSVSTLKIQRTQQEDSAVYLCASSLAQGLETQYFGPGTRLLVL.

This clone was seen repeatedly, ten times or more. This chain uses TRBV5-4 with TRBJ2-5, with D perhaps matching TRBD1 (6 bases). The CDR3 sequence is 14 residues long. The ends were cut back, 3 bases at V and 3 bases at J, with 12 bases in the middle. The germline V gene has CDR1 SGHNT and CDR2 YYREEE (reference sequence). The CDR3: CASSSQGSEETQYF. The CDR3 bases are TGTGCCAGCAGCTCACAGGGTTCGGAAGAGACCCAGTACTTC. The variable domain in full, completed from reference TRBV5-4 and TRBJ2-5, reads ETGVTQSPTHLIKTRGQQVTLRCSSQSGHNTVSWYQQALGQGPQFIFQYYREEENGRGNFPPRFSGLQFPNYSSELNVNALELDDSALYLCASSSQGSEETQYFGPGTRLLVL.

Here the CDR3 reads CASSTPGASYNEQFF. CDR3 nucleotide sequence: TGTGCCAGCAGCACACCGGGAGCATCCTACAATGAGCAGTTCTTC. The rearrangement joins TRBV7-9 to TRBJ2-1, with TRBD2 as a possible D gene (6 bases). The CDR3 runs 15 residues. V was cut by 5 bases and J by 1 base, with 12 bases left in between. CDR1 is SEHNR, CDR2 FQNEAQ, per germline (reference sequence).

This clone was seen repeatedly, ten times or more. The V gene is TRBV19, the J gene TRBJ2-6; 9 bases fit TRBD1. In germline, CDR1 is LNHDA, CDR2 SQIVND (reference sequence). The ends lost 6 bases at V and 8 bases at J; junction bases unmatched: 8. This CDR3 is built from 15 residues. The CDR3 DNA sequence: TGTGCCAGTAGGCTGGGACAGGGTCTCTCCAACGTCCTGACTTTC. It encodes CASRLGQGLSNVLTF.

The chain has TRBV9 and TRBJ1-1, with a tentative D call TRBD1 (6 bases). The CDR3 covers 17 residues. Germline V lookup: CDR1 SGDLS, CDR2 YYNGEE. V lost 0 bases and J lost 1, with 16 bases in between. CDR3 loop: CASSVDGGAAWNTEAFF. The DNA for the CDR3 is TGTGCCAGCAGCGTAGATGGGGGGGCGGCGTGGAACACTGAAGCTTTCTTT.

CDR3 region: CASSQDSRSETQYF. DNA for the CDR3: TGTGCCAGCAGCCAAGATTCGAGGTCCGAGACCCAGTACTTC. The chain is built from TRBV4-2 and TRBJ2-5, with unresolved D. Germline values: CDR1 LGHNA, CDR2 YNFKEQ. The CDR3 has 14 amino acids. Between the trimmed V and J ends, which lost 0 bases and 5 bases, there was a span of 10 bases.

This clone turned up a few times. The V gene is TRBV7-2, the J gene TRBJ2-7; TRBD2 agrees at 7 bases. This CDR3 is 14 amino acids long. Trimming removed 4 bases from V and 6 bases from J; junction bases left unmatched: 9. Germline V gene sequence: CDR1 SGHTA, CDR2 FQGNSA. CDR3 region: CASSSWTSSGEQYF. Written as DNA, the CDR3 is TGTGCCAGCAGCTCATGGACTAGTTCTGGCGAGCAGTACTTC.

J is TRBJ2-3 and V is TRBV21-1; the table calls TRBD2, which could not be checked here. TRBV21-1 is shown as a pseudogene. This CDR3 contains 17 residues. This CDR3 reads CASSTRPGTSGRCTQYF. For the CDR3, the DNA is TGTGCCAGCAGCACTCGTCCCGGGACTAGCGGGAGATGCACGCAGTATTTT.

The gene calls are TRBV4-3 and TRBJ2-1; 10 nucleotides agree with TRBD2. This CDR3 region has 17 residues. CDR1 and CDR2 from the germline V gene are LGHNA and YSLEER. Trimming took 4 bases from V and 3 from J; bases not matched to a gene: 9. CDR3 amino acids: CASSLNIRTSGYNEQFF. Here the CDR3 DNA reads TGCGCCAGCAGCCTAAACATCAGGACTAGCGGCTACAATGAGCAGTTCTTC.